These T cell receptor beta chains were read from a single sample in a study of control samples from healthy donors and cancer patients. Sequenced by immunoSEQ multiplex PCR; TCRdb stores in-frame clones only, minus some. There are 150,000 to 180,000 clones in the sample; over 85% occur only once, and approximately 6.1% lies in the top ten. Sample: blood. The receptors originated from a middle-aged man in good health. Each CDR3 is given with its conserved first and last residue. A D gene is named only where the DNA matches it firmly. Clone size, where shown, is once, few, many, or a class for clones that have expanded.

-	TRBJ2-5	TRBV10-2	14	-	TGCGCCACCCGGGCAGGGGATTTCCAAGAGACCCAGTACTTC	CATRAGDFQETQYF
-	TRBJ1-1	TRBV13	13	-	TGTGCCAGCAGCTTATCGTTGGGCACTGAAGCTTTCTTT	CASSLSLGTEAFF
TRBD1	TRBJ1-3	TRBV30	13	once	TGTGCCTGGAGCACAGGGGCTGGAAACACCATATATTTT	CAWSTGAGNTIYF
-	TRBJ1-1	TRBV28	14	few	TGTGCCAGCAGCCGAGGCGACAGGCGGGATGAAGCTTTCTTT	CASSRGDRRDEAFF
TRBD2	TRBJ2-3	TRBV7-9	16	-	TGTGCCAGCAGCCAACATGTGAGCGGGGGCACAGATACGCAGTATTTT	CASSQHVSGGTDTQYF
-	TRBJ1-4	TRBV5-5	14	-	TGTGCCAGCTCCCCCCTGATGACTAATGAAAAACTGTTTTTT	CASSPLMTNEKLFF
-	TRBJ1-3	TRBV7-2	16	-	TGTGCCAGCAGCGAAGAGGGGGGCTTCGCTGGAAACACCATATATTTT	CASSEEGGFAGNTIYF
-	TRBJ1-2	TRBV7-9	14	once	TGTGCCAGCAGCTTAGTCGGGGGAGTCGATGGCTACACCTTC	CASSLVGGVDGYTF
-	TRBJ1-5	TRBV28	14	-	TGTGCCAGCAGTTTAGCTACCCTAAATCAGCCCCAGCATTTT	CASSLATLNQPQHF
TRBD1	TRBJ1-3	TRBV5-5	14	once	TGTGCCAGCAGCTTCCTACAGGGGGGAAACACCATATATTTT	CASSFLQGGNTIYF
-	TRBJ2-1	TRBV11-1	11	-	TGTGCCAGCAGCTTAGCCAATGAGCAGTTCTTC	CASSLANEQFF
-	TRBJ2-1	TRBV6-5	12	-	TGTGCCGCCTGGCGGGCGGGGTCAGAGCAGTTCTTC	CAAWRAGSEQFF
-	TRBJ2-3	TRBV4-2	17	-	TGTGCCAGCAGCCAAACCCCCCGGGCCAGGAGGCCAGATACGCAGTATTTT	CASSQTPRARRPDTQYF
-	TRBJ2-2	TRBV25-1	14	-	TGTGCCAGCAGTGACCTAGCTGACACCGGGGAGCTGTTTTTT	CASSDLADTGELFF
-	TRBJ1-2	TRBV4-1	15	-	TGCGCCAGCAGCCAAGTGGGCAGAACTAACTATGGCTACACCTTC	CASSQVGRTNYGYTF
-	TRBJ1-1	TRBV6-5	15	few	TGTGCCAGCAGTCCCCGGGGCAGGGTGGACACTGAAGCTTTCTTT	CASSPRGRVDTEAFF
-	TRBJ1-1	TRBV29-1	10	once	TGCAGCGTTGCCGCAGGGGAAGCTTTCTTT	CSVAAGEAFF
-	TRBJ2-2	TRBV7-8	16	-	TGTGCCAGCAGCGCCCCCTGGGGGCGGAACACCGGGGAGCTGTTTTTT	CASSAPWGRNTGELFF
-	TRBJ1-1	TRBV27	14	-	TGTGCCAGCAGTTTGGAGGGAACGAACACTGAAGCTTTCTTT	CASSLEGTNTEAFF
TRBD1	TRBJ1-2	TRBV11-2	17	-	TGTGCCAGCAGCTTAGATACAGGGGGCGGAGGGAACTATGGCTACACCTTC	CASSLDTGGGGNYGYTF
-	TRBJ2-1	TRBV18	20	-	TGTGCCAGCTCATCCCTCCGGGGCGCCGGATCTACTAGCTCCTACAATGAGCAGTTCTTC	CASSSLRGAGSTSSYNEQFF
-	TRBJ2-7	TRBV20-1	14	-	TGCAGTGCTAGTAGTCGGCAGGGTATTTACGAGCAGTACTTC	CSASSRQGIYEQYF